This T cell receptor beta chain was documented in a study of shared clonotypes between healthy human individuals. Study-level information: CD4 naive and memory got three plates each, CD8 naive two, CD8 memory one. Whole-study findings and limits: Even with large depth, rarefaction showed that sorted-subset sequencing was incomplete.

V lost 6 bases, J lost 0 bases, and 15 bases lay in between. This CDR3 region has 15 residues. Germline CDR1 and CDR2: LNHDA and SQIVND (reference sequence). The naive CD8 fraction comprised CD45RO-negative cells positively selected for CCR7 and excluded terminally differentiated effector memory CD45RA+ cells. Regarding this clone: The target antigen is unknown.

The repertoire was sequenced with immunoSEQ multiplex PCR; TCRdb's copy has only in-frame clones and lacks some. The repertoire holds around 2.1 million clones, with around 93% as singletons. The chain has TRBV19 and TRBJ2-7; D remains ambiguous. The specimen sequenced was naive CD8+ T cells from PBMCs. This clonotype originated in a man between 18 and 29 years old in good health. Some clones in this sample may be carry-over from other donors' samples. DNA of the CDR3: TGTGCCAGTAGGGTAAGAGAGCCCAGCTCCTACGAGCAGTACTTC. This encodes CASRVREPSSYEQYF.